The 3 T cell receptor beta chains given below trace back to one sample, sequenced in a study of T cell changes during pregnancy in multiple sclerosis. Produced via immunoSEQ multiplex PCR; TCRdb's table is partial and in-frame only. Among some 74,000 clones listed, over 85% were seen once. This specimen was peripheral blood, taken after pregnancy. The receptors here all came from a female donor in good health, enrolled as a control in a pregnancy study.

This chain links TRBV6-1 with TRBJ1-1; no definite D call. There are 18 residues in the CDR3. V dropped 3 bases and J dropped 1 base, with 21 bases sitting between them. Germline V gene lookup returns CDR1 MNHNS and CDR2 SASEGT. The CDR3 nucleotides read TGTGCCAGCAGTGACAACCCCAGCGGTGGTGGTAGGAACACTGAAGCTTTCTTT. Translating gives CASSDNPSGGGRNTEAFF.

The V gene is TRBV7-6, the J gene TRBJ2-3; 9 bases agree with TRBD2. The germline CDR1 and CDR2 sequences are SGHVS and FNYEAQ. V trimming: 6 bases; J trimming: 4 bases; junction bases outside the gene matches: 8. The CDR3 runs 15 residues. This CDR3 reads CASSPGGGEADTQYF. DNA for the CDR3: TGTGCCAGCAGTCCCGGCGGGGGGGAAGCAGATACGCAGTATTTT.

This clone was recorded only once. The V gene is TRBV28, the J gene TRBJ1-3; a possible D gene is TRBD1 (5 bases). V was trimmed by 10 bases and J by 4 bases, leaving 14 bases between them. There are 13 residues in the CDR3. Germline loops: CDR1 MDHEN, CDR2 SYDVKM. In DNA form, the CDR3 reads TGTGCCACCGGGGGGGGAGGAGGAAACACCATATATTTT. The encoded protein is CATGGGGGNTIYF. Based on the CDR3 plus reference TRBV28 and TRBJ1-3, the full variable domain is DVKVTQSSRYLVKRTGEKVFLECVQDMDHENMFWYRQDPGLGLRLIYFSYDVKMKEKGDIPEGYSVSREKKERFSLILESASTNQTSMYLCATGGGGGNTIYFGEGSWLTVV.